Listed below are T cell receptor beta chains from one sample, sequenced in a study of control samples from healthy donors and cancer patients. The assay was immunoSEQ multiplex PCR, and TCRdb's table has in-frame clones only and misses some. The profile covers some 65,000 clones, with approximately 88% appearing a single time and 2.9% taken by the ten largest. Sequenced: PBMCs. The receptor set was obtained from a woman aged 50 to 60 with lung cancer. The CDR3 runs from the conserved cysteine through the conserved F or W. Each record gives: V gene, J gene, CDR3 protein.

>TRBV7-2|TRBJ2-1
CASSLGSGQGNNEQFF
>TRBV5-1|TRBJ1-4
CASSKNRGLFEKLFF
>TRBV11-2|TRBJ2-7
CASSLTYYEQYF
>TRBV18|TRBJ2-7
CASSPRGTDEQYF
>TRBV20-1|TRBJ1-1
CNTGRAFF
>TRBV3-1/TRBV3-2|TRBJ1-6
CASSLIQGAPPLHF
>TRBV6-5|TRBJ1-5
CASSLRDSSNQPQHF
>TRBV19|TRBJ1-2
CASLPTGRRYGYTF
>TRBV4-3|TRBJ2-7
CASSQGYGGTYEQYF
>TRBV6-1|TRBJ2-7
CASSESGVGEQYF
>TRBV9|TRBJ2-3
CASSGTLTGTQYF
>TRBV3-1/TRBV3-2|TRBJ1-2
CASSPGQTTNYGYTF
>TRBV28|TRBJ1-4
CASSTPGQSSEKLFF
>TRBV9|TRBJ2-5
CASSVGGVKTQYF
>TRBV10-1|TRBJ1-6
CASSETYNSPLHF
>TRBV18|TRBJ1-4
CASSPNGGRRLEKLFF
>TRBV14|TRBJ2-2
CASSGAGTRSGELFF
>TRBV3-1/TRBV3-2|TRBJ2-2
CASSQVIGGTTGELFF
>TRBV19|TRBJ1-5
CASSISTGYNQPQHF
>TRBV5-6|TRBJ1-2
CASRGTGGNYGYTF
>TRBV6-6|TRBJ1-1
CASTQKGENTEAFF
>TRBV28|TRBJ1-6
CAIPGQGGNSPLHF
>TRBV7-9|TRBJ2-5
CASSLGGGAETQYF
>TRBV28|TRBJ2-3
CASRLGLANTDTQYF
>TRBV9|TRBJ2-1
CASSVAGGSSYNEQFF
>TRBV7-9|TRBJ2-7
CASSFYRDRGYEQYF
>TRBV18|TRBJ1-4
CASSPSNEKLFF
>TRBV13|TRBJ2-5
CASSLGLGGVETQYF
>TRBV5-1|TRBJ2-7
CASSLEGTGSAQYF